Here is one TCR delta chain with its context. This specimen comes from a study of γδ T cells in repeated Plasmodium falciparum infection. TCRdb re-processed the multiplex PCR reads using CATT. The sample lists roughly 90,000 delta-chain clones, 0.85% to 1% occurring once. Gammadelta T cells were flow-sorted from PBMC into Vgamma9/Vdelta2+ and Vdelta2-negative populations for bulk analysis. CDR1 GEAIGNYY and CDR2 EKD come from the germline V gene. This CDR3 comprises 17 residues. V lost 3 bases to trimming and J lost 3 bases; unmatched junction nucleotides: 12. The chain is built from TRDV2 and TRDJ1, with 10 bases aligning to TRDD3. TCRdb gives no J gene; it was assigned here by matching the DNA to germline. The clonotype originates from a pool of human donors (malaria-infected and uninfected, not separated). Sequencing was performed on gamma-delta T cells from blood. The CDR3 sequence is CACDPLTGGSLPDKLIF. The CDR3 nucleotides are TGTGCCTGTGACCCTTTGACTGGGGGATCCCTCCCCGATAAACTCATCTTT.